The 27 T cell receptor beta chains given below trace back to one sample, sequenced in a study of shared clonotypes between healthy human individuals. This table comes from immunoSEQ multiplex PCR, and its TCRdb copy is limited to in-frame clones, with some not included. The sample shows 700,000 to 950,000 clones, around 96% of them seen only once. Terminally differentiated effector memory CD45RA+ cells were left out of the naive CD8 fraction, which was CD45RO-negative and positively selected for CCR7. The sequenced sample was naive CD8+ T cells sorted from blood. These TCRs come from a young man in good health.

The chain carries TRBV29-1 and TRBJ2-5; 12 positions match TRBD2. This CDR3 region has 13 residues. The V segment lost 7 bases and the J segment 5 bases; nucleotides outside the gene matches: 5. The germline V gene has CDR1 SQVTM and CDR2 ANQGSEA. CDR3 bases: TGCAGCGGGACTAGCGGGGAATTGGAGACCCAGTACTTC. This sequence encodes CSGTSGELETQYF.

The genes are TRBV7-2 and TRBJ2-7; D tentatively fits TRBD1 or TRBD2 (7 bases each). The V gene's germline CDR1 is SGHTA and CDR2 FQGNSA. The germline V and J ends were trimmed by 1 base and 3 bases, with 22 bases remaining between them. The CDR3 sequence is 18 residues long. The CDR3 reads CASSLGSNWAGGVYEQYF. CDR3 DNA sequence: TGTGCCAGCAGCTTAGGTAGTAATTGGGCAGGGGGGGTCTACGAGCAGTACTTC.

This chain connects TRBV19 to TRBJ2-2; TRBD1 is a possible D gene (6 bases). CDR3 length: 13 amino acids. Germline values: CDR1 LNHDA, CDR2 SQIVND (reference sequence). Deletions cut 7 bases from V and 4 bases from J, with 10 bases between. The DNA of the CDR3 is TGTGCCAGTAAACAGGGACCCACCGGGGAGCTGTTTTTT. Translation gives CASKQGPTGELFF.

The rearrangement links TRBV5-4 to TRBJ1-2; the match to TRBD1 covers 7 bases. Per germline, CDR1 SGHNT and CDR2 YYREEE (reference sequence). The CDR3 extends over 13 amino acids. V trimming: 2 bases; J trimming: 4 bases; junction bases outside the gene matches: 2. For the CDR3, the DNA is TGTGCCAGCAGCTTTGAGGGGGCCTATGGCTACACCTTC. Residues: CASSFEGAYGYTF.

The CDR3 DNA reads TGTGCCATCTCGTCGGCAGAGAACACTGAAGCTTTCTTT. Translating it yields CAISSAENTEAFF. J is TRBJ1-1 and V is TRBV10-3; no clear D. Germline values: CDR1 ENHRY, CDR2 SYGVKD. The CDR3 has 13 residues. Trimming took 8 bases from V and 1 from J, leaving 11 bases between them.

This sequence joins TRBV11-2 and TRBJ2-1, with D perhaps assigned TRBD1 or TRBD2 (5 bases each). The ends were cut back, 3 bases at V and 4 bases at J, with 16 bases in the middle. CDR1 SGHAT and CDR2 FQNNGV come from the germline V gene. The CDR3 totals 16 residues. The chain's CDR3 is CASSFHPGTEYNEQFF. CDR3 sequence (DNA): TGTGCCAGCAGCTTTCATCCCGGGACGGAATACAATGAGCAGTTCTTC.

This clone was observed once. The CDR3 coding sequence is TGTGCCAGCAGAGTATTCGAGTTAGCTCGAGAAGCTTTCTTT. Its translation is CASRVFELAREAFF. This chain uses TRBV27 with TRBJ1-1; the D is unclear. Germline V gives CDR1 MNHEY, CDR2 SMNVEV (reference sequence). The CDR3 consists of 14 residues. V was cut by 6 bases and J by 8 bases, with 19 bases left in between.

With respect to this clone: Germline and junction disagree at one end, which may indicate a read error. J is TRBJ2-1 and V is TRBV18, with a weak D call TRBD2 (6 bases). CDR3 size: 14 residues. The germline gives CDR1 KGHSH, CDR2 LQKENI. The CDR3 region is CASAPTGGFYEQFF. As DNA, the CDR3 is TGTGCCAGCGCACCTACCGGGGGTTTCTATGAGCAGTTCTTC.

This chain's CDR3 is CASSDPQGSGGNEKLFF. In nucleotides, the CDR3 is TGCGCCAGCAGCGACCCCCAGGGATCGGGCGGTAATGAAAAACTGTTTTTT. The V call is TRBV5-1, the J call TRBJ1-4; TRBD1 is a possible D gene (5 bases). The V gene's germline CDR1 is SGHRS and CDR2 YFSETQ. Trimming pared 4 bases from V and 4 bases from J, leaving 20 bases between. The CDR3 spans 17 residues.

This clone was counted once. Here the CDR3 reads CASSSGLNTEAFF. In DNA form, the CDR3 reads TGTGCCAGCAGCTCTGGTTTGAACACTGAAGCTTTCTTT. J is TRBJ1-1 and V is TRBV11-2, with D uncertain. From germline, CDR1 is SGHAT and CDR2 FQNNGV. V lost 4 bases, J lost 0 bases, and 6 bases lay in between. The CDR3 has 13 amino acids.

The chain carries TRBV9 and TRBJ2-1, with 15 bases aligning to TRBD2. Per germline, CDR1 SGDLS and CDR2 YYNGEE. The V gene end was trimmed by 3 bases and the J gene end by 0 bases; junction bases not matched to a gene: 4. The CDR3 is 18 residues long. The CDR3 loop is CASSGGLAGGPSYNEQFF. CDR3 sequence (DNA): TGTGCCAGCAGCGGGGGACTAGCGGGAGGCCCCTCCTACAATGAGCAGTTCTTC.

The CDR3 region is CASSLAAGEEGTDTQYF. CDR3 bases: TGTGCCAGCAGCTTAGCTGCGGGAGAAGAGGGCACAGATACGCAGTATTTT. This chain uses TRBV13 with TRBJ2-3; 7 nucleotides match TRBD2. There are 17 residues in the CDR3. Germline V CDR1 and CDR2: PRHDT, FYEKMQ (reference sequence). Unmatched junction bases numbered 8, after V lost 1 base and J lost 1 base.

The rearrangement joins TRBV9 to TRBJ2-1; 13 bases fit TRBD2. With 4 bases clipped from V and 2 bases from J, the junction kept 9 bases outside the gene matches. The germline V gene encodes CDR1 SGDLS and CDR2 YYNGEE. The CDR3 consists of 18 residues. CDR3 sequence: CASSLPAGTSGTYNEQFF. Here the CDR3 DNA reads TGTGCCAGCAGCCTACCCGCCGGGACTAGCGGGACCTACAATGAGCAGTTCTTC.

The count of this clone is one. This chain joins TRBV10-1 and TRBJ2-7; 8 positions agree with TRBD1. The CDR3 runs 13 residues. Germline values: CDR1 WNHNN, CDR2 SYGVQD (reference sequence). V lost 4 bases and J lost 2; bases outside the gene matches: 1. The CDR3, as DNA: TGCGCCAGCAGTGGGACAGGGACCTACGAGCAGTACTTC. Translating gives CASSGTGTYEQYF.

In the case of this clone: At one end, the junction sequence differs from germline, possibly due to a read error. The chain carries TRBV5-1 and TRBJ1-2, with TRBD1 as a possible D gene (5 bases). CDR3 length: 11 residues. Germline-derived CDR1 and CDR2 are SGHRS and YFSETQ. The CDR3 DNA follows: TGCGCCAGCAGCTTGTCGGGGACTACTTACTTC. This gives the protein CASSLSGTTYF.

The rearrangement joins TRBV5-8 to TRBJ2-1; 7 positions match TRBD2. J gave up 8 bases and V 0 bases, and 8 bases lay outside the gene matches. Germline assignment: CDR1 SGHTS and CDR2 YDEGEE. This CDR3 is built from 15 residues. The CDR3 region is CASSLAIGGWHEQFF. The CDR3 DNA sequence: TGTGCCAGCAGCTTGGCCATCGGGGGGTGGCATGAGCAGTTCTTC.

The rearrangement uses TRBV5-1 and TRBJ2-1; 9 bases align to TRBD2. V trimming: 1 base; J trimming: 5 bases; junction bases outside the gene matches: 16. CDR1 and CDR2 (germline): SGHRS, YFSETQ. This CDR3 contains 19 residues. The CDR3, as DNA: TGCGCCAGCAGCTTGTCGCGGGGGGCTTCGGCGGGAGGGCACAATGAGCAGTTCTTC. Protein: CASSLSRGASAGGHNEQFF. The full variable domain, rest sourced from reference TRBV5-1 and TRBJ2-1, is KAGVTQTPRYLIKTRGQQVTLSCSPISGHRSVSWYQQTPGQGLQFLFEYFSETQRNKGNFPGRFSGRQFSNSRSEMNVSTLELGDSALYLCASSLSRGASAGGHNEQFFGPGTRLTVL.

V is TRBV5-1 and J is TRBJ2-1; TRBD1 aligns across 10 bases. The CDR3 is made up of 14 amino acids. CDR1 is SGHRS, CDR2 YFSETQ, per germline. Losses at the gene ends were 5 bases for V and 6 bases for J; bases not matched to a gene: 5. Written as DNA, the CDR3 is TGCGCCAGCAGACCGGACAGGGGGGTCAATGAGCAGTTCTTC. Translating it yields CASRPDRGVNEQFF.

The chain joins TRBV11-2 to TRBJ2-3; no firm D call. The germline gives CDR1 SGHAT, CDR2 FQNNGV. Trimming removed 2 bases from V and 0 bases from J, with 18 bases in between. The CDR3 consists of 18 residues. CDR3 coding DNA: TGTGCCAGCAGCTTAAGGCCCTTCTTGCAAACTAGCACAGATACGCAGTATTTT. Translated: CASSLRPFLQTSTDTQYF.

The J gene is TRBJ1-5, the V gene TRBV4-3; D not certain. Germline CDR1 is LGHNA and CDR2 is YSLEER. Trimming cost V 0 bases and J 7 bases, with 10 bases left between them. The length of the CDR3 is 14 residues. CDR3 bases: TGCGCCAGCAGCCAAGATACCTACGGGCAGCCCCAGCATTTT. Translated: CASSQDTYGQPQHF.

The CDR3 protein is CASSVSGQGYYEQYF. In DNA, the CDR3 is TGTGCCAGCAGTGTTTCAGGACAGGGTTATTACGAGCAGTACTTC. The chain carries TRBV2 and TRBJ2-7, with 8 bases fitting TRBD1. There are 15 residues in the CDR3. Trimming cost V 4 bases and J 4 bases; bases outside gene matches: 9. The V gene's germline CDR1 is SNHLY and CDR2 FYNNEI.

About this clone itself: Other DNA sequences in the same sample also yield this CDR3. The CDR3 sequence is CASRQGTNTGELFF. In DNA form, the CDR3 reads TGTGCCAGTAGACAGGGCACGAACACCGGGGAGCTGTTTTTT. The chain recombines TRBV7-9 with TRBJ2-2, with 7 nucleotides matching TRBD1. This CDR3 is 14 amino acids long. Germline loops: CDR1 SEHNR, CDR2 FQNEAQ (reference sequence). The junction had 4 bases not matched to a gene; V was cut back by 9 bases and J by 0 bases.

This clone was detected a few times. The sample has other DNA sequences that encode this CDR3 too. The chain uses TRBV7-9 and TRBJ1-5; D is undetermined. Germline CDR1 reads SEHNR; CDR2 reads FQNEAQ (reference sequence). The CDR3 totals 12 residues. V was clipped by 1 base and J by 7 bases, with 5 bases between them. In DNA, the CDR3 is TGTGCCAGCAGCTTAGGGGGACAGCCCCAGCATTTT. Translated: CASSLGGQPQHF.

The chain links TRBV29-1 to TRBJ2-7; D not certain. Germline CDR1 and CDR2: SQVTM and ANQGSEA. V lost 0 bases, J lost 1 base, and 13 bases lay in between. This CDR3 has 15 residues. CDR3 sequence reads: CSVEDPADPSYEQYF. The DNA of the CDR3 is TGCAGCGTTGAAGATCCAGCCGATCCTTCCTACGAGCAGTACTTC.

The chain is built from TRBV10-3 and TRBJ2-5; 8 bases map to TRBD2. The CDR3 extends over 17 amino acids. The germline CDR1 and CDR2 sequences are ENHRY and SYGVKD. Unmatched junction bases numbered 11, after V lost 3 bases and J lost 2 bases. The CDR3 reads CAISDPSGLVSQETQYF. In DNA, the CDR3 is TGTGCCATCAGTGATCCTTCGGGACTAGTTTCGCAAGAGACCCAGTACTTC.

This clone was found once. V gene TRBV10-1 combines with J gene TRBJ2-1; 11 nucleotides match TRBD1. The CDR3 is made up of 18 amino acids. Germline CDR1 and CDR2: WNHNN and SYGVQD (reference sequence). V dropped 2 bases and J dropped 6; count of bases not matched to a gene: 12. The CDR3: CASSERALDRGLGNEQFF. The CDR3 DNA follows: TGCGCCAGCAGTGAGCGCGCGCTGGACAGGGGGCTGGGCAATGAGCAGTTCTTC.

The chain employs TRBV7-8 and TRBJ2-3; D possibly corresponds to TRBD2 (5 bases). CDR1 and CDR2 (germline): SGHVS, FQNEAQ. Trimming cost V 7 bases and J 3 bases, with 23 bases left between them. The CDR3 consists of 17 residues. The CDR3 bases are TGTGCCAGCAACTCATTAGTGGCGGGCGTGTTAACAGATACGCAGTATTTT. This sequence encodes CASNSLVAGVLTDTQYF.